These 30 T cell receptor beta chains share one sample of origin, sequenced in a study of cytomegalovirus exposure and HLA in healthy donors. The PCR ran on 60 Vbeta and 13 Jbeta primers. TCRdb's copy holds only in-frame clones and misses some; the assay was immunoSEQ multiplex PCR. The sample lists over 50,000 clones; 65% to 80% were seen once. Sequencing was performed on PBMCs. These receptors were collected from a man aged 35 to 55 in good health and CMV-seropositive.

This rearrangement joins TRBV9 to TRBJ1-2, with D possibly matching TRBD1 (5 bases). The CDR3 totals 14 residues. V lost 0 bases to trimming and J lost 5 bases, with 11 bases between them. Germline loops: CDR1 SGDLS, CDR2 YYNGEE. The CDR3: CASSVGNGGYGYTF. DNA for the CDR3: TGTGCCAGCAGCGTAGGGAACGGGGGTTATGGCTACACCTTC.

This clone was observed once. This CDR3 reads CASSLGTQNYGYTF. In DNA, the CDR3 is TGCGCCAGCAGCCTGGGGACACAGAACTATGGCTACACCTTC. The chain employs TRBV5-1 and TRBJ1-2, with a weak D call TRBD1 (6 bases). The V and J ends lost 4 bases and 2 bases respectively, with 12 bases between them. Per the germline V gene, CDR1 is SGHRS and CDR2 is YFSETQ. CDR3 size: 14 residues.

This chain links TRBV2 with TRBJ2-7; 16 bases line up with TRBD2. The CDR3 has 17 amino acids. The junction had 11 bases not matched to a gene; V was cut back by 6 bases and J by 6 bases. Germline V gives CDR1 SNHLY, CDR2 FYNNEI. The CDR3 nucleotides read TGTGCCAGCAGGCCGGGACTAGCGGGGGGGCGGGTAGGCGAGCAGTACTTC. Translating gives CASRPGLAGGRVGEQYF.

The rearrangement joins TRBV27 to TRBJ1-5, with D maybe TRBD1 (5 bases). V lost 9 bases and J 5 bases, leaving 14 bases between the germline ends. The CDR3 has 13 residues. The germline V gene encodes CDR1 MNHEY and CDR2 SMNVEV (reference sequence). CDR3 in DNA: TGTGCCAGTACAGGAAGGTCCGATCAGCCCCAGCATTTT. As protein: CASTGRSDQPQHF.

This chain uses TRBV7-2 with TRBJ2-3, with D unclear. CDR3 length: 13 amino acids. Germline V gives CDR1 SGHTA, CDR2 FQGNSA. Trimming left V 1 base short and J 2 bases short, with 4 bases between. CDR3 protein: CASSLGYTDTQYF. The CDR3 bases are TGTGCCAGCAGCTTAGGCTACACAGATACGCAGTATTTT.

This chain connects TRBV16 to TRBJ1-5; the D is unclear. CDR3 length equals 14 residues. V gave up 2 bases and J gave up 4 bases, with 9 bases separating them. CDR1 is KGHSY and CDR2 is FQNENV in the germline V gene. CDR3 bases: TGTGCCAGCAGCCAAAATTTAGTAAATCAGCCCCAGCATTTT. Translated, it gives CASSQNLVNQPQHF.

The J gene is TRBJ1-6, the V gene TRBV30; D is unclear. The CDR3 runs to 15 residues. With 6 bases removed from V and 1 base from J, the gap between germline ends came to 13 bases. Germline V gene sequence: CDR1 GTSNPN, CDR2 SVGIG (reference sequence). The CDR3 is CACTSGESYNSPLHF. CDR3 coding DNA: TGTGCCTGCACGTCGGGTGAATCCTATAATTCACCCCTCCACTTT.

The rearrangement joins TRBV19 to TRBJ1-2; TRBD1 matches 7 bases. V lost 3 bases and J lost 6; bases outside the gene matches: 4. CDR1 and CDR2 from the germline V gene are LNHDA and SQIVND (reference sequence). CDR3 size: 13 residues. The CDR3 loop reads CASSMRGRDGYTF. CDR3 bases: TGTGCCAGTAGTATGAGGGGGCGAGATGGCTACACCTTC.

The CDR3 DNA follows: TGTGCCAGCAGCTTGTGGTTGGGGCATCTTATATCTGAAAAACTGTTTTTT. As protein: CASSLWLGHLISEKLFF. The chain recombines TRBV5-6 with TRBJ1-4; the D gene is possibly TRBD1 (5 bases). Germline lookup yields CDR1 SGHDT and CDR2 YYEEEE. This CDR3 is built from 17 residues. V gave up 1 base and J gave up 7 bases, with 20 bases separating them.

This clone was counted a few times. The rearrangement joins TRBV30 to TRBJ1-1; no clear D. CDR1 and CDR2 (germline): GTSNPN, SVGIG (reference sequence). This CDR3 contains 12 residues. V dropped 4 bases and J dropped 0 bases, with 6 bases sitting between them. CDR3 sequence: CAWILMNTEAFF. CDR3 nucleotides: TGTGCCTGGATTCTAATGAACACTGAAGCTTTCTTT.

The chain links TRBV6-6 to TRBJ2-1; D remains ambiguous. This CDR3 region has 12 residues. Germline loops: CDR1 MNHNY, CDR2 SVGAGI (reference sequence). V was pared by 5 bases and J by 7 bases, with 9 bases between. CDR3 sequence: CASSTTRNEQFF. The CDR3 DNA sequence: TGTGCCAGCAGTACTACCCGAAATGAGCAGTTCTTC.

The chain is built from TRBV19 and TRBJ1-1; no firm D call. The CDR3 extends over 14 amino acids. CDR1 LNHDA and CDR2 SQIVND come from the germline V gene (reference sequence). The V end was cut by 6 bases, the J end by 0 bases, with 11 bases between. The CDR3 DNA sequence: TGTGCCAGTAGGACCACAGCTATGAACACTGAAGCTTTCTTT. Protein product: CASRTTAMNTEAFF. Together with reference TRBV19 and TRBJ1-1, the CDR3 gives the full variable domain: DGGITQSPKYLFRKEGQNVTLSCEQNLNHDAMYWYRQDPGQGLRLIYYSQIVNDFQKGDIAEGYSVSREKKESFPLTVTSAQKNPTAFYLCASRTTAMNTEAFFGQGTRLTVV.

The DNA for the CDR3 is TGTGCCATCAGTGACCTTGACAGGGGCTCCTACGAGCAGTACTTC. Translating it yields CAISDLDRGSYEQYF. The rearrangement joins TRBV10-3 to TRBJ2-7; 8 bases map to TRBD1. Losses at the gene ends were 3 bases for V and 0 bases for J; bases not matched to a gene: 4. Per the germline V gene, CDR1 is ENHRY and CDR2 is SYGVKD. The CDR3 is made up of 15 amino acids.

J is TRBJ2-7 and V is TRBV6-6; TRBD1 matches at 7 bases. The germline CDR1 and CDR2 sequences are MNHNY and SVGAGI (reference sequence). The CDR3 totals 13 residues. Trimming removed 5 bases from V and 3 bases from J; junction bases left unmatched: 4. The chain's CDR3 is CASSPGQSYEQYF. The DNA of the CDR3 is TGTGCCAGCAGTCCGGGACAGAGCTACGAGCAGTACTTC.

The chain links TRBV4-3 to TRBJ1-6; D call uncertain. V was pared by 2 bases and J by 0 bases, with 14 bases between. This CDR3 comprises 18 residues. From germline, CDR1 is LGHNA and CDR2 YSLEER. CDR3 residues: CASSQNSRLDSYNSPLHF. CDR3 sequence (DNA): TGCGCCAGCAGCCAAAATTCGAGGTTAGACTCCTATAATTCACCCCTCCACTTT.

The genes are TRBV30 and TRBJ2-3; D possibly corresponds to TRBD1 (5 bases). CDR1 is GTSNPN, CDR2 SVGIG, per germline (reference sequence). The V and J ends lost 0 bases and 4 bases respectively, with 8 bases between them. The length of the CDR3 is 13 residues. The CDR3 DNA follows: TGTGCCTGGAGTGTACAGGCTGCAGATACGCAGTATTTT. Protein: CAWSVQAADTQYF.

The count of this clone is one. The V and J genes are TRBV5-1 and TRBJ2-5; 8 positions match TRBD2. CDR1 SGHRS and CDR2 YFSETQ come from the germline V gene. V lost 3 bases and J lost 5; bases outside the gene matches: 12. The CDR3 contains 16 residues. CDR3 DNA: TGCGCCAGCAGCTGGGGGGTCAGCGGGGGCCGGGAGACCCAGTACTTC. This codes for CASSWGVSGGRETQYF.

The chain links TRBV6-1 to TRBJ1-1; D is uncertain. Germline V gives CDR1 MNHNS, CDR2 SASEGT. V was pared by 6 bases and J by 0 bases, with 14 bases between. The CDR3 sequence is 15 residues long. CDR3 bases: TGTGCCAGCAGAGAACTTGGCCGCATGAACACTGAAGCTTTCTTT. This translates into CASRELGRMNTEAFF.

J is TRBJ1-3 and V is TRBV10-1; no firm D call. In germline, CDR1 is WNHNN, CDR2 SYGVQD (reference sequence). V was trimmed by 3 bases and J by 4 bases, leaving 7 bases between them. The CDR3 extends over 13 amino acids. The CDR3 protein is CASSDPGGNTIYF. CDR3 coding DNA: TGCGCCAGCAGTGACCCAGGAGGAAACACCATATATTTT.

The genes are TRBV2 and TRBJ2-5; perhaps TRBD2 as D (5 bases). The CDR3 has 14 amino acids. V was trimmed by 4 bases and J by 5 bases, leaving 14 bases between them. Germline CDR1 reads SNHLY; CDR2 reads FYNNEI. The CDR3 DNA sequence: TGTGCCAGCAGTGTGCAGCGGCCGGGGGAGACCCAGTACTTC. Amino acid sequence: CASSVQRPGETQYF.

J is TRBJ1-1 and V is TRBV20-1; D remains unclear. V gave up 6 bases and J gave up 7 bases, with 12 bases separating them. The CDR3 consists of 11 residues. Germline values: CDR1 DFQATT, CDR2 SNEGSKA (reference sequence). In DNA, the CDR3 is TGCAGTGCCCCGTACGGTATTGAAGCTTTCTTT. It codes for CSAPYGIEAFF.

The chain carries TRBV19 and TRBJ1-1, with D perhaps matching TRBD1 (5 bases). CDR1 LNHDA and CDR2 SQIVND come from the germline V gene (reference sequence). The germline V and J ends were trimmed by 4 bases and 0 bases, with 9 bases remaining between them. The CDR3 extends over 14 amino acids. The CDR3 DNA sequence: TGTGCCAGTAGTAGCAGGGCAATGAACACTGAAGCTTTCTTT. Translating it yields CASSSRAMNTEAFF.

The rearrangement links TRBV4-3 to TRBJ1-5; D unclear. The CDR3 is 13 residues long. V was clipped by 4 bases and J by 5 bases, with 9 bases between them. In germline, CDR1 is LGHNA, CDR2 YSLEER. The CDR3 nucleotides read TGCGCCAGCAGCCTCTACCCTGATCAGCCCCAGCATTTT. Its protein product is CASSLYPDQPQHF.

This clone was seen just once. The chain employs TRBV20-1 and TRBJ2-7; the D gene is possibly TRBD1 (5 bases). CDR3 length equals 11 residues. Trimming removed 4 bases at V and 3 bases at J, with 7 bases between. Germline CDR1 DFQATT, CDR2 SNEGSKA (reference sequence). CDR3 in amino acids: CSAIGDYEQYF. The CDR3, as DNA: TGCAGTGCTATAGGGGACTACGAGCAGTACTTC.

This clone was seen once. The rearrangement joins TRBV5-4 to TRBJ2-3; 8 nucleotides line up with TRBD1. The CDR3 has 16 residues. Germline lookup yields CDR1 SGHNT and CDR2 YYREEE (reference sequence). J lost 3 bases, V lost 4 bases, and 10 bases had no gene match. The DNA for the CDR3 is TGTGCCAGCAGCGGCGGTCAGGGGGCGCGGACAGATACGCAGTATTTT. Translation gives CASSGGQGARTDTQYF.

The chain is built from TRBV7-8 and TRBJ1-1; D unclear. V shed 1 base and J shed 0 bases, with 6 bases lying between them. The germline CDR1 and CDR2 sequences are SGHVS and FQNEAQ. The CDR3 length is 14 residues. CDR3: CASSLDTVNTEAFF. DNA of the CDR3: TGTGCCAGCAGCTTAGATACAGTGAACACTGAAGCTTTCTTT.

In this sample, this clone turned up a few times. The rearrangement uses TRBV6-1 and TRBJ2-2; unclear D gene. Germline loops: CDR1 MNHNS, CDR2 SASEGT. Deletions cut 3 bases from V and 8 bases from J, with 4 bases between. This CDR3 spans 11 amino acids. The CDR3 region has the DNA TGTGCCAGCAGTGACCCAGGGGAGCTGTTTTTT. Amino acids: CASSDPGELFF.

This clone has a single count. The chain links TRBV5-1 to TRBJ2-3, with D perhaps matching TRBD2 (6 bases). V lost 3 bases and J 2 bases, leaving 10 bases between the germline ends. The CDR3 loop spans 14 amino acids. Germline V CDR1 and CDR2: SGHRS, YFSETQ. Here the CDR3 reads CASSSSSATDTQYF. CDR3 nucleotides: TGCGCCAGCAGCTCTTCTAGCGCCACAGATACGCAGTATTTT.

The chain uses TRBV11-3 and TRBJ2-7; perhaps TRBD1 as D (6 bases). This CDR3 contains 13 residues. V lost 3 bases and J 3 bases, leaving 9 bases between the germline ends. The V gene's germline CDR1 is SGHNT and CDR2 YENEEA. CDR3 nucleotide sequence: TGTGCCAGCAGCTTGGGACACGACTACGAGCAGTACTTC. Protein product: CASSLGHDYEQYF.

The CDR3 sequence is CASSFTGTGAFETQYF. The CDR3, as DNA: TGTGCCAGCAGTTTTACCGGGACAGGGGCTTTTGAGACCCAGTACTTC. V usage is TRBV2 and J usage is TRBJ2-5; 10 nucleotides agree with TRBD1. There are 16 residues in the CDR3. After removal of 5 bases from V and 5 bases from J, the junction contained 11 bases not matched to a gene. The germline V gene has CDR1 SNHLY and CDR2 FYNNEI.